This T cell receptor beta chain is from a study of blood T cells in healthy people across ages. PCR was performed a second time for about 6 to 11 cycles using a sample-barcoded 5' primer and a J-beta primer mix. TCRdb reprocessed the 5' RACE reads via MiXCR and lists one record per CDR3 protein. The table has 780,000 or so distinct CDR3 sequences, roughly three fifths seen once; the top ten hold around 25%. CDR3 size: 16 residues. Per the germline V gene, CDR1 is SGHVS and CDR2 is FNYEAQ. With 1 base clipped from V and 6 bases from J, the junction kept 9 bases outside the gene matches. The rearrangement joins TRBV7-6 to TRBJ2-3, with TRBD2 matching over 8 bases. The TCR originated in a man in his forties in good health. Sequencing was carried out using blood. CDR3: CASSLVGGGPSDTQYF. CDR3 coding DNA: TGTGCCAGCAGCTTAGTTGGCGGGGGGCCGAGTGATACGCAGTATTTT.